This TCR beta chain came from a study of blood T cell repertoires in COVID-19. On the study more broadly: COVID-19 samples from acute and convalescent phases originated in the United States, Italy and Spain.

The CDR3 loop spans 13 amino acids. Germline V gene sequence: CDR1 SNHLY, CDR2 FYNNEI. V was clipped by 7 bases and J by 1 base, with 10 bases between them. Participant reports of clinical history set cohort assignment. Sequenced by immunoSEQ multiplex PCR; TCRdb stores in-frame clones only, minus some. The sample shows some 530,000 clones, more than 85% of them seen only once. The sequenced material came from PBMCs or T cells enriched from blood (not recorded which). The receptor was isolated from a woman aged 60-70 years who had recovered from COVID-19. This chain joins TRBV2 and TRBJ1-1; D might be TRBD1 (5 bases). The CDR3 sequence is CASNIQGNTEAFF. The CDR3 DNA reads TGTGCCAGCAATATCCAGGGGAACACTGAAGCTTTCTTT.